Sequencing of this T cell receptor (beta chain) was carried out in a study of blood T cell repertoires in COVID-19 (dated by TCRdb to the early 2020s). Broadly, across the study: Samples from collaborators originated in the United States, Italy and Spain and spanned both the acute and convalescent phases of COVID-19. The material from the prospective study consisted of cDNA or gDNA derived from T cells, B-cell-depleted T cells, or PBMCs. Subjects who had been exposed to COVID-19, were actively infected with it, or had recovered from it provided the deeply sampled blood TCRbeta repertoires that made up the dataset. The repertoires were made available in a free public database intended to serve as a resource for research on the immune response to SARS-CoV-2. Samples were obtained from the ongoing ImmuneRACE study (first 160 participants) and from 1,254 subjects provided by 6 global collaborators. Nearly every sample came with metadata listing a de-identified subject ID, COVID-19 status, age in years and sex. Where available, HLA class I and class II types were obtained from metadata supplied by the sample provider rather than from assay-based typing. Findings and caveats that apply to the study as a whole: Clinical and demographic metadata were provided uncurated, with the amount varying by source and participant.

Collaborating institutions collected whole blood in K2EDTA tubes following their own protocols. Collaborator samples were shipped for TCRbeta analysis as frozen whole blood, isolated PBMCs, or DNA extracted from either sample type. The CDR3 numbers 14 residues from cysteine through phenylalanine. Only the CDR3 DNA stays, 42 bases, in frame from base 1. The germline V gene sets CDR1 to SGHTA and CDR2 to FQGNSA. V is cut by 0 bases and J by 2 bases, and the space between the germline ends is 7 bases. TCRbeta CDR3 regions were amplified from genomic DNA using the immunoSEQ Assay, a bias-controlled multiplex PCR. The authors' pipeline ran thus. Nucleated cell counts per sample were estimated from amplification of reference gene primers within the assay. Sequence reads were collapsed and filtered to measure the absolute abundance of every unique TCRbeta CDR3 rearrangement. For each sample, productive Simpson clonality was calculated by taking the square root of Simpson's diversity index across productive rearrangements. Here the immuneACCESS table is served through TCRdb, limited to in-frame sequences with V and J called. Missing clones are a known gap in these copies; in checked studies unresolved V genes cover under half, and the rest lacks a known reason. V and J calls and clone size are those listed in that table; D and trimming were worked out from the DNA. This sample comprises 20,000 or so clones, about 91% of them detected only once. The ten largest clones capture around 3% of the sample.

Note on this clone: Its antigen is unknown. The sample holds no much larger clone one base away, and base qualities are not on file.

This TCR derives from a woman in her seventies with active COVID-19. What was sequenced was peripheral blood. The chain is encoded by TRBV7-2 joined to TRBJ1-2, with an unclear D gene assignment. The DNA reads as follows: TGTGCCAGCAGCTTAGCAGGACTCAACTATGGCTACACCTTC. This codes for CASSLAGLNYGYTF.